This T cell receptor beta chain was recovered during a study of shared clonotypes between healthy human individuals (dated by TCRdb to 2019 to 2021). Regarding the research as a whole: The cohort comprised a couple of women and a few men aged 18 to 49 years. Different laboratories and diverse techniques were used to prepare libraries and sequence TCR repertoires, to increase sequencing depth and limit assay-specific biases. For each donor, CD4 naive and CD4 memory were each run on three plates, CD8 naive on two plates, and CD8 memory on one plate. To estimate repertoire size and how much clonotype sharing occurs between individuals, the study deeply sequenced the blood TCR repertoires of roughly 5 healthy adults. Each donor's leukapheresis produced roughly between about 0.8 and 8.9 billion PBMCs. Points the paper makes about the study in general: Incomplete sequencing was indicated by rarefaction of sorted-subset datasets, despite the large sequencing depth. Pairwise subsampling indicated that sequencing depth was expected to affect the degree of clonotype sharing among donors. Across a few donors, 5% to 6% of naive CD4, approximately 4% of naive CD8, about 2% of memory CD4, and approximately 0.4% of memory CD8 clonotypes were shared. Naive subsets generally had larger estimated clonotype richness than memory subsets did. Compared with non-shared clonotypes, the clonotypes found in all four sorted-subset donors had higher generation probabilities. Only blood was sampled, and tissue TCR repertoires likely differ from those in blood. The genetic and exposure-history diversity represented was limited by the small number of donors.

The donors were healthy, HIV-negative adults who had no recently reported acute infections or vaccinations. Every donor was a Caucasian adult residing in Nashville, Tennessee, USA. CD8 memory samples combined magnetically selected CD45RO+ cells with CCR7-negative CD45RA+ effector memory (TemRA) cells. Blood was obtained by leukapheresis, after which PBMCs were separated by Ficoll-Histopaque density gradient centrifugation and cryopreserved in liquid nitrogen vapor phase. Analytical flow cytometry was used to check the purity and quantity of each magnetically sorted T cell population. Each sorted fraction had its genomic DNA isolated and then quantified by UV absorbance on a Nanodrop 2000c. The CDR1 and CDR2 encoded by the germline V gene are ENHRY and SYGVKD. The CDR3 runs 13 amino acids, cysteine and phenylalanine included. Of all the DNA, just the CDR3 is kept, 39 bases in frame from base 1. V is shortened by 3 bases, J by 1 base, and the region joining them spans 3 bases.

Using the deep immunoSEQ assay, TCR CDR3 regions were amplified from genomic DNA by multiplex PCR. Extracted genomic DNA from each cell subset was spread evenly across all wells of several immunoSEQ 96-well plates, with each plate serving as a replicate. Each replicate PCR for sorted subsets received approximately 220 ng genomic DNA, equal to about 30,000 T cell genomes. Purified libraries were quantified with a Qubit 3.0 fluorometer, sized on a Bioanalyzer 2100, and re-quantified with the KAPA Library Quantification kit. Each immunoSEQ 96-well plate was sequenced on its own single-read 150-cycle Illumina NextSeq 550 flow cell. In the source study's methods: Because the immunoSEQ output included only junctional sequences and no quality scores, the filtering could not be the same as the filtering used for full-length reads. To assign V/J genes and CDR3, sequences were annotated against IMGT germline references using PyIR, a Python wrapper for IgBLAST v1.9. Reads were filtered out if the reads had weak V/J assignments (E-value above 1e-6), no CDR3, stop codons, out-of-frame junctions, or ambiguous translated residues. V3J clonotypes were defined by identical inferred V gene, J gene, and CDR3 amino acid sequence. Percentage overlap between repertoires was calculated by dividing the number of shared unique clonotypes by the size of the smaller repertoire. Richness of each repertoire was evaluated using RTK rarefaction, the Chao1 estimator, and Recon v2.1 estimates of unobserved clonotypes. Generation probabilities for all TCRbeta clonotypes obtained by the gDNA method from a handful of donors were computed using OLGA. Not all clones reach the TCRdb copy of this immuneACCESS table, which keeps in-frame sequences only. Checked studies attribute under half of the gap to unresolved V genes and leave the rest unexplained. V and J calls and clone size are as listed in that table; D and trimming were resolved from the DNA. The sample table holds around 100,000 clones, of which about 72% were seen once. The ten largest clones capture approximately 23% of the sample.

On this clone: No cognate antigen has been identified for it. Per-base qualities were not stored, and no clone one base away is much larger.

The V gene is TRBV10-3 and the J gene is TRBJ2-2; too little of a D gene remains to name it. Sequenced sample: memory CD8+ T cells sorted from blood. This sample's cell subset or site label indicates: CD45RO+ cells pooled with CCR7-negative TemRA cells. This receptor was taken from a woman aged 25 to 39 in good health. The CDR3 in this case is CAISDVNTGELFF. The bases read TGTGCCATCAGTGACGTGAACACCGGGGAGCTGTTTTTT.